Listed here are 20 T cell receptor beta chains from one sample, sequenced in a study of blood T cell repertoires in COVID-19. Repertoires were generated with immunoSEQ multiplex PCR, while TCRdb's copy carries only in-frame clones and drops some. The sample lists around 240,000 clones, roughly 84% seen once, with 6% to 9.5% in the top ten. The sample consisted of peripheral blood. Source of these receptors: a woman aged 50 to 65 with acute or convalescent COVID-19.

In nucleotides, the CDR3 is TGTGCCAGCAATACGGGACAGGCCACATACGAGCAGTACTTC. Its translation is CASNTGQATYEQYF. The chain employs TRBV6-5 and TRBJ2-7; 8 bases map to TRBD1. The junction had 9 bases not matched to a gene; V was cut back by 7 bases and J by 4 bases. Germline loops: CDR1 MNHEY, CDR2 SVGAGI. This CDR3 has 14 residues.

The chain combines TRBV5-3 with TRBJ1-1, with D unresolved. TRBV5-3 is identified as an open reading frame with a role that is uncertain. V lost 4 bases and J lost 1, with 11 bases in between. The CDR3 loop spans 14 amino acids. The CDR3 reads CARSVQTTNTEAFF. DNA of the CDR3: TGTGCCAGAAGCGTACAGACAACGAACACTGAAGCTTTCTTT.

The V gene is TRBV3-1 (or the pseudogene TRBV3-2), the J gene TRBJ2-7; D is perhaps TRBD1 (6 bases). Trimming took off 4 bases at V and 2 bases at J, with 15 bases between the two ends. The CDR3 contains 15 residues. The germline V gene has CDR1 LGHDT and CDR2 YNNKEL (reference sequence). The CDR3 coding sequence is TGTGCCAGCAGCCTCCACCGGGACAAGACCTACGAGCAGTACTTC. Protein: CASSLHRDKTYEQYF.

This chain connects TRBV6-5 to TRBJ2-7, with 7 positions matching TRBD2. Trimming took 4 bases from V and 0 from J; bases not matched to a gene: 6. CDR1 is MNHEY and CDR2 is SVGAGI in the germline V gene. The CDR3 contains 15 residues. CDR3 in amino acids: CASSLREALSYEQYF. The DNA for the CDR3 is TGTGCCAGCAGTTTACGGGAGGCTCTCTCCTACGAGCAGTACTTC.

The V gene is TRBV5-1, the J gene TRBJ2-1; TRBD1 matches at 8 bases. There are 15 residues in the CDR3. After removal of 7 bases from V and 5 bases from J, the junction contained 11 bases not matched to a gene. Germline values: CDR1 SGHRS, CDR2 YFSETQ. CDR3 coding DNA: TGCGCCAGCTATCCTTCAGGGGGCGCCAACAATGAGCAGTTCTTC. Residues: CASYPSGGANNEQFF.

The chain links TRBV28 to TRBJ1-2; D not certain. CDR1 MDHEN and CDR2 SYDVKM come from the germline V gene. The CDR3 is 14 amino acids. Trimming stripped 3 bases from V and 12 bases from J, with 20 bases between. In DNA, the CDR3 is TGTGCCAGCAGTTTTGGTAGCCCCTCCCGGCGGAACACCTTC. This translates into CASSFGSPSRRNTF.

The chain uses TRBV30 and TRBJ2-4, with D unresolved. Between the trimmed V and J ends, which lost 0 bases and 8 bases, there was a span of 8 bases. This CDR3 contains 12 residues. Germline assignment: CDR1 GTSNPN and CDR2 SVGIG (reference sequence). The CDR3: CAWSVKAHIQYF. DNA of the CDR3: TGTGCCTGGAGTGTAAAAGCGCACATTCAGTACTTC.

The chain has TRBV5-1 and TRBJ2-7; D might be TRBD2 (5 bases). This CDR3 spans 13 amino acids. Germline CDR1 is SGHRS and CDR2 is YFSETQ. V was shortened by 1 base and J by 6 bases, with 11 bases between the two germline ends. The CDR3 DNA reads as TGCGCCAGCAGCTTGTCGGAGGTGGGCGAGCAGTACTTC. Translation: CASSLSEVGEQYF.

The rearrangement uses TRBV12-3 or TRBV12-4 and TRBJ1-1; D uncertain. This CDR3 is 13 amino acids long. V dropped 3 bases and J dropped 6 bases, with 11 bases sitting between them. The CDR3: CASSFIRFSEAFF. Written as DNA, the CDR3 is TGTGCCAGCAGTTTTATACGGTTCTCTGAAGCTTTCTTT.

This clone was seen only a few times. The J gene is TRBJ1-1, the V gene TRBV3-1 (or the pseudogene TRBV3-2); D not resolved. V gave up 4 bases and J gave up 1 base, with 10 bases separating them. The germline gives CDR1 LGHDT, CDR2 YNNKEL (reference sequence). This CDR3 comprises 14 residues. CDR3 coding DNA: TGTGCCAGCAGCCCCAGACGGGAGAACACTGAAGCTTTCTTT. It yields the protein CASSPRRENTEAFF.

The V gene is TRBV11-3, the J gene TRBJ2-7, with TRBD1 matching 10 bases. The CDR3 spans 13 residues. Trimming took 5 bases from V and 6 from J; bases not matched to a gene: 4. Germline loops: CDR1 SGHNT, CDR2 YENEEA. CDR3 sequence (DNA): TGTGCCAGCAGCGGGACAGGGGTTTCCGAGCAGTACTTC. It is translated as CASSGTGVSEQYF.

The chain joins TRBV7-8 to TRBJ1-5, with 7 bases identical to TRBD1. The CDR3 runs to 13 residues. After removal of 4 bases from V and 7 bases from J, the junction contained 4 bases not matched to a gene. Per the germline V gene, CDR1 is SGHVS and CDR2 is FQNEAQ. In DNA, the CDR3 is TGTGCCAGCAGCTCTAGACAGGGCCAGCCCCAGCATTTT. This codes for CASSSRQGQPQHF.

The chain joins TRBV29-1 to TRBJ2-1; D may be TRBD2 (6 bases). The germline V gene has CDR1 SQVTM and CDR2 ANQGSEA. The CDR3 length is 14 residues. Trimming removed 8 bases from V and 1 base from J, with 15 bases in between. DNA for the CDR3: TGCAGCATCGGTGGAGGGGAGTCCTACAATGAGCAGTTCTTC. Residues: CSIGGGESYNEQFF.

The chain is built from TRBV6-4 and TRBJ2-2; TRBD1 might be the D (5 bases). CDR1 and CDR2 from the germline V gene are MRHNA and SNTAGT. V lost 5 bases, J lost 7 bases, and 14 bases lay in between. The CDR3 runs 14 residues. The CDR3 nucleotides read TGTGCCAGCAGTTCGGGTCCAAGGGGCGGGGAGCTGTTTTTT. It translates to CASSSGPRGGELFF.

The genes are TRBV5-1 and TRBJ2-2; TRBD1 matches 7 bases. V shed 0 bases and J 4 bases; nucleotides not matched to a gene: 6. The CDR3 sequence is 16 residues long. Germline CDR1 SGHRS, CDR2 YFSETQ. CDR3 coding DNA: TGCGCCAGCAGCTTGGGAGGACAGGCCTCCACCGGGGAGCTGTTTTTT. Translation gives CASSLGGQASTGELFF.

Note on this clone: This sample also contains other DNA sequences that code for the same CDR3. The V gene is TRBV3-1 (or the pseudogene TRBV3-2), the J gene TRBJ1-6, with 9 bases aligning to TRBD1. The CDR3 is made up of 14 amino acids. CDR1 and CDR2 (germline): LGHDT, YNNKEL (reference sequence). Trimming took 3 bases from V and 7 from J; bases not matched to a gene: 1. Here the CDR3 reads CASSQGTGNSPLHF. In DNA, the CDR3 is TGTGCCAGCAGCCAGGGGACAGGGAATTCACCCCTCCACTTT.

Only one count was recorded for this clone. DNA for the CDR3: TGTGCCAGCAACAGAATCGGGAACAATGAGCAGTTCTTC. This translates into CASNRIGNNEQFF. This chain links TRBV9 with TRBJ2-1, with D tentatively TRBD2 (5 bases). The CDR3 is 13 residues long. With 6 bases removed from V and 5 bases from J, the gap between germline ends came to 12 bases. Per the germline V gene, CDR1 is SGDLS and CDR2 is YYNGEE.

The chain couples TRBV19 to TRBJ2-7; 8 nucleotides agree with TRBD2. Germline CDR1 reads LNHDA; CDR2 reads SQIVND (reference sequence). V lost 5 bases to trimming and J lost 3 bases; unmatched junction nucleotides: 12. The CDR3 runs 16 residues. Written as DNA, the CDR3 is TGTGCCAGTAGTGTTAAAGCGGGAGCGGACTTCTACGAGCAGTACTTC. Translating it yields CASSVKAGADFYEQYF.

In this sample, this clone turned up once. The chain carries TRBV30 and TRBJ2-7; the D is unclear. Deletions cut 2 bases from V and 2 bases from J, with 16 bases between. The germline gives CDR1 GTSNPN, CDR2 SVGIG (reference sequence). This CDR3 has 15 residues. The CDR3 is CAWSPTPTRPYEQYF. Written as DNA, the CDR3 is TGTGCCTGGAGTCCGACCCCGACGCGGCCCTACGAGCAGTACTTC.

The V and J genes are TRBV18 and TRBJ2-6; D unclear. The CDR3 covers 13 residues. V was trimmed by 8 bases and J by 0 bases, leaving 5 bases between them. The germline V gene encodes CDR1 KGHSH and CDR2 LQKENI. CDR3 region: CASLSSGANVLTF. The CDR3 DNA is TGTGCCAGCCTAAGCTCTGGGGCCAACGTCCTGACTTTC.